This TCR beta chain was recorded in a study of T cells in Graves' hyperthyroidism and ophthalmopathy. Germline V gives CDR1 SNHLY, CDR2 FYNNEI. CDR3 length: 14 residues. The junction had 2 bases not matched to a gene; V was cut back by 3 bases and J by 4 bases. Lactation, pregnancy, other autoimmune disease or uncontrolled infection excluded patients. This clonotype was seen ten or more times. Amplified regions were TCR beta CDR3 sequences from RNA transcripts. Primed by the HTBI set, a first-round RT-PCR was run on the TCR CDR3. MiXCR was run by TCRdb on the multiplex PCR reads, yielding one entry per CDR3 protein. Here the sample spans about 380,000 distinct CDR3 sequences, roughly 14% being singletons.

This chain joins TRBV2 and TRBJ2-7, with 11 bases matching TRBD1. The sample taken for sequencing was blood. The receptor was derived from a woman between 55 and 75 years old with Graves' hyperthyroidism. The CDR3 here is CASSDGQGAYEQYF. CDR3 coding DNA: TGTGCCAGCAGTGATGGACAGGGGGCTTACGAGCAGTACTTC.